The next 31 T cell receptor beta chains were all read from a single sample in a study of early T cells in non-severe SARS-CoV-2 infection. TCRdb reprocessed the 5' RACE reads with MiXCR, giving one entry per CDR3 protein. The sample holds about 29,000 distinct CDR3 sequences, about 4.5% seen once. The sample comprised whole blood. The receptor source for this set is an adult who was a healthcare worker with PCR-confirmed SARS-CoV-2 infection or an uninfected control (not recorded which).

This clonotype has at least ten counts. The chain employs TRBV4-2 and TRBJ2-7; D may be TRBD1 (5 bases). Germline assignment: CDR1 LGHNA and CDR2 YNFKEQ. The ends were cut back, 3 bases at V and 0 bases at J, with 9 bases in the middle. CDR3 length: 14 residues. CDR3 coding DNA: TGTGCCAGCAGCCATCAAGACAGCTCCTACGAGCAGTACTTC. Residues: CASSHQDSSYEQYF.

This clonotype was counted ten times or more. This chain connects TRBV27 to TRBJ1-1, with D maybe TRBD1 (6 bases). The length of the CDR3 is 14 residues. The germline V and J ends were trimmed by 3 bases and 1 base, with 9 bases remaining between them. Germline-derived CDR1 and CDR2 are MNHEY and SMNVEV (reference sequence). The CDR3 here is CASSFQGRNTEAFF. As DNA, the CDR3 is TGTGCCAGCAGTTTTCAGGGGCGGAACACTGAAGCTTTCTTT.

Many counts were recorded for this clonotype. The chain employs TRBV5-1 and TRBJ2-3; D possibly matches TRBD1 or TRBD2 (5 bases each). V lost 4 bases and J lost 3, with 15 bases in between. The germline V gene encodes CDR1 SGHRS and CDR2 YFSETQ. CDR3 length: 15 residues. CDR3 protein: CASSNGAGVTDTQYF. The CDR3 coding sequence is TGCGCCAGCAGCAACGGGGCCGGGGTAACAGATACGCAGTATTTT. Using reference TRBV5-1 and TRBJ2-3 for the parts outside the CDR3, the full variable domain is KAGVTQTPRYLIKTRGQQVTLSCSPISGHRSVSWYQQTPGQGLQFLFEYFSETQRNKGNFPGRFSGRQFSNSRSEMNVSTLELGDSALYLCASSNGAGVTDTQYFGPGTRLTVL.

In its sample, this clonotype was seen many times. The chain recombines TRBV18 with TRBJ1-1; no clear D. Germline CDR1 and CDR2: KGHSH and LQKENI. Deletions cut 2 bases from V and 1 base from J, with 14 bases between. The CDR3 is 16 amino acids. The CDR3 bases are TGTGCCAGCTCACCAATCGGACCGTGGGGGAACACTGAAGCTTTCTTT. Its translation is CASSPIGPWGNTEAFF.

In its sample, this clonotype was seen many times. The gene calls are TRBV11-2 and TRBJ2-5; D uncertain. This CDR3 comprises 14 residues. Germline CDR1 is SGHAT and CDR2 is FQNNGV. V lost 4 bases and J lost 5, with 14 bases in between. CDR3 nucleotide sequence: TGTGCCAGCAGCTGGGCCTCCCCGGGTGAGACCCAGTACTTC. This encodes CASSWASPGETQYF.

This clonotype was counted many times. This chain uses TRBV30 with TRBJ2-3; TRBD2 is a possible D gene (6 bases). CDR1 is GTSNPN, CDR2 SVGIG, per germline (reference sequence). V was pared by 4 bases and J by 4 bases, with 15 bases between. This CDR3 spans 14 amino acids. The CDR3 loop reads CAWTMGLSADTQYF. In nucleotides, the CDR3 is TGTGCCTGGACCATGGGACTTAGCGCAGATACGCAGTATTTT.

This clonotype occurred many times. This sequence joins TRBV12-3 or TRBV12-4 and TRBJ2-7; 7 positions agree with TRBD2. Trimming at V came to 7 bases and at J to 0 bases, leaving 6 bases not matched to a gene. There are 14 residues in the CDR3. The DNA of the CDR3 is TGTGCCAGCACGAAAGGACTAGACTCCTACGAGCAGTACTTC. It translates to CASTKGLDSYEQYF.

This clonotype has only a few counts. The chain uses TRBV7-9 and TRBJ2-2, with D possibly being TRBD2 (6 bases). Trimming took off 4 bases at V and 8 bases at J, with 20 bases between the two ends. The length of the CDR3 is 16 residues. Looked up from germline, CDR1 is SEHNR and CDR2 is FQNEAQ (reference sequence). The CDR3 nucleotides read TGTGCCAGCAGCTCCCGCTCCGGGAGACGGGCGGGGGAGCTGTTTTTT. This encodes CASSSRSGRRAGELFF.

There are many counts of this clonotype. The rearrangement joins TRBV6-6 to TRBJ2-2; TRBD1 matches 7 bases. V shed 6 bases, J shed 5 bases, and the junction held 12 bases outside the gene matches. Germline V lookup: CDR1 MNHNY, CDR2 SVGAGI (reference sequence). The CDR3 sequence is 16 residues long. CDR3 sequence (DNA): TGTGCCAGCAGCCAGACAGGGATCTTGAGGACCGGGGAGCTGTTTTTT. It specifies CASSQTGILRTGELFF.

This clonotype was observed a few times. The J gene is TRBJ2-2, the V gene TRBV5-1; D is unclear. The CDR3 sequence is 13 residues long. Trimming removed 2 bases at V and 7 bases at J, with 9 bases between. Germline-derived CDR1 and CDR2 are SGHRS and YFSETQ. The DNA of the CDR3 is TGCGCCAGCAGCTTAAAGCAAGGCGGGGAGCTGTTTTTT. This translates into CASSLKQGGELFF.

In the case of this clonotype: A read error may be the cause here, since a much bigger clone is one base away. The genes are TRBV29-1 and TRBJ2-5; D gene unclear. This CDR3 spans 13 amino acids. Germline CDR1 and CDR2: SQVTM and ANQGSEA. V was trimmed by 6 bases and J by 1 base, leaving 12 bases between them. CDR3 DNA sequence: TGCAGCGTCTTCCGGACGGTCCAAGAGACCCAGTACTTC. Protein: CSVFRTVQETQYF.

This clonotype was seen many times. V is TRBV29-1 and J is TRBJ1-5; 9 bases line up with TRBD1. Trimming took 5 bases from V and 2 from J; bases not matched to a gene: 1. The CDR3 has 13 amino acids. Germline assignment: CDR1 SQVTM and CDR2 ANQGSEA. This chain's CDR3 is CSVWTGGNQPQHF. The CDR3 region has the DNA TGCAGCGTTTGGACAGGGGGCAATCAGCCCCAGCATTTT. The complete variable domain, with remaining parts taken from reference TRBV29-1 and TRBJ1-5, reads SAVISQKPSRDICQRGTSLTIQCQVDSQVTMMFWYRQQPGQSLTLIATANQGSEATYESGFVIDKFPISRPNLTFSTLTVSNMSPEDSSIYLCSVWTGGNQPQHFGDGTRLSIL.

The chain recombines TRBV7-9 with TRBJ2-3, with D maybe TRBD2 (5 bases). This CDR3 is 16 amino acids long. The V and J ends lost 3 bases and 0 bases respectively, with 13 bases between them. CDR1 and CDR2 from the germline V gene are SEHNR and FQNEAQ (reference sequence). As DNA, the CDR3 is TGTGCCAGCAGCTTGGACCGGGGAGTGAGCACAGATACGCAGTATTTT. Its protein product is CASSLDRGVSTDTQYF.

This clonotype has just a few counts. The J gene is TRBJ2-7, the V gene TRBV7-8; 9 nucleotides agree with TRBD2. The CDR3 runs 14 residues. Trimming cost V 5 bases and J 2 bases; bases outside gene matches: 4. Germline CDR1 SGHVS, CDR2 FQNEAQ. CDR3 in DNA: TGTGCCAGCAGCCACGTAGCGGGAGCCTACGAGCAGTACTTC. It yields the protein CASSHVAGAYEQYF.

Many counts were recorded for this clonotype. This chain connects TRBV27 to TRBJ2-1; TRBD2 matches at 9 bases. The J segment lost 4 bases and the V segment lost 6 bases, leaving 13 bases of the junction unmatched. Germline loops: CDR1 MNHEY, CDR2 SMNVEV (reference sequence). The CDR3 spans 17 residues. CDR3 sequence: CASRPLSSGTQYNEQFF. The CDR3 nucleotides are TGTGCCAGCAGACCCTTATCTAGCGGGACCCAATACAATGAGCAGTTCTTC.

This clonotype has only a few counts. The chain has TRBV5-1 and TRBJ2-2; no reliable D call. From germline, CDR1 is SGHRS and CDR2 YFSETQ. The germline V and J ends were trimmed by 5 bases and 6 bases, with 11 bases remaining between them. The CDR3 covers 13 residues. CDR3 loop: CASRVGDAGELFF. DNA for the CDR3: TGCGCCAGCAGAGTTGGTGACGCCGGGGAGCTGTTTTTT.

The table lists this clonotype with many counts. The rearrangement uses TRBV5-1 and TRBJ1-1; TRBD1 agrees at 10 bases. V shed 4 bases and J 4 bases; nucleotides not matched to a gene: 4. The germline CDR1 and CDR2 sequences are SGHRS and YFSETQ. This CDR3 has 14 residues. CDR3 in amino acids: CASSPRTGGTEAFF. The DNA of the CDR3 is TGCGCCAGCAGCCCCAGGACAGGGGGCACTGAAGCTTTCTTT.

The chain employs TRBV3-1 and TRBJ2-4, with 10 nucleotides matching TRBD2. CDR3 length: 15 residues. CDR1 and CDR2 (germline): LGHDT, YNNKEL (reference sequence). The ends lost 5 bases at V and 2 bases at J; junction bases unmatched: 3. The CDR3 nucleotides are TGTGCCAGCAGCTGTAGCGGGAGGTCCAAAAACATTCAGTACTTC. This gives the protein CASSCSGRSKNIQYF.

Ten or more counts support this clonotype. V usage is TRBV12-3 or TRBV12-4 and J usage is TRBJ2-3; TRBD2 matches 12 bases. J lost 1 base, V lost 5 bases, and 4 bases had no gene match. This CDR3 has 16 residues. Here the CDR3 DNA reads TGTGCCAGCAGTCCGACTAGCGGGAGTGGCACAGATACGCAGTATTTT. It yields the protein CASSPTSGSGTDTQYF.

In its sample, this clonotype was seen many times. This chain joins TRBV11-3 and TRBJ2-1, with a possible D match to TRBD2 (6 bases). Trimming removed 0 bases at V and 6 bases at J, with 12 bases between. This CDR3 comprises 15 residues. Per germline, CDR1 SGHNT and CDR2 YENEEA. The CDR3 DNA sequence: TGTGCCAGCAGCTTAGATGGAGGGACCACCAATGAGCAGTTCTTC. This translates into CASSLDGGTTNEQFF.

This clonotype was counted many times. The genes are TRBV20-1 and TRBJ2-3, with 9 bases that match TRBD2. The CDR3 has 14 amino acids. After removal of 4 bases from V and 2 bases from J, the junction contained 4 bases not matched to a gene. Germline CDR1 is DFQATT and CDR2 is SNEGSKA (reference sequence). The DNA of the CDR3 is TGCAGTGCTACGACTAGCGGAAACACAGATACGCAGTATTTT. This sequence encodes CSATTSGNTDTQYF.

The table lists this clonotype with many counts. CDR3: CASSAEFNTEAFF. CDR3 DNA: TGTGCCAGCAGTGCCGAATTTAACACTGAAGCTTTCTTT. This rearrangement joins TRBV6-1 to TRBJ1-1; D ambiguous. CDR1 and CDR2 (germline): MNHNS, SASEGT. V shed 4 bases and J shed 2 bases, with 8 bases lying between them. The CDR3 runs 13 residues.

At least ten counts were recorded for this clonotype. As DNA, the CDR3 is TGTGCCAGTAGTTGGGACAGGGCCAAAAACATTCAGTACTTC. It encodes CASSWDRAKNIQYF. V gene TRBV19 combines with J gene TRBJ2-4; the match to TRBD1 covers 8 bases. The CDR3 covers 14 residues. Losses at the gene ends were 5 bases for V and 1 base for J; bases not matched to a gene: 1. Germline V gene data show CDR1 as LNHDA and CDR2 as SQIVND (reference sequence).

Ten or more counts support this clonotype. The rearrangement links TRBV18 to TRBJ2-2; a possible D gene is TRBD2 (6 bases). This CDR3 has 16 amino acids. Per the germline V gene, CDR1 is KGHSH and CDR2 is LQKENI. Trimming stripped 3 bases from V and 5 bases from J, with 16 bases between. This CDR3 reads CASSPLGAGETGELFF. The CDR3, as DNA: TGTGCCAGCTCACCTTTAGGAGCGGGCGAAACCGGGGAGCTGTTTTTT.

This clonotype has ten or more counts. The V call is TRBV30, the J call TRBJ1-2; 9 bases match TRBD1. V lost 6 bases and J lost 6; bases outside the gene matches: 8. Per the germline V gene, CDR1 is GTSNPN and CDR2 is SVGIG (reference sequence). The CDR3 spans 13 residues. CDR3 loop: CACNRDREDGYTF. CDR3 sequence (DNA): TGTGCCTGTAACCGGGACAGGGAGGATGGCTACACCTTC.

This clonotype occurred many times. The rearrangement links TRBV11-2 to TRBJ2-7; 7 bases are shared with TRBD1. The CDR3 loop spans 14 amino acids. Trimming removed 0 bases from V and 2 bases from J; junction bases left unmatched: 1. CDR1 is SGHAT and CDR2 is FQNNGV in the germline V gene. In DNA, the CDR3 is TGTGCCAGCAGCTTAGAGACAGGGACCTACGAGCAGTACTTC. It encodes CASSLETGTYEQYF.

At least ten counts were recorded for this clonotype. The genes are TRBV7-9 and TRBJ2-7, with D possibly matching TRBD2 (5 bases). The V end was cut by 5 bases, the J end by 1 base, with 15 bases between. CDR3 length: 15 amino acids. Germline CDR1 and CDR2: SEHNR and FQNEAQ (reference sequence). The CDR3: CASSPREGISYEQYF. CDR3 nucleotides: TGTGCCAGCAGCCCGAGGGAAGGAATATCCTACGAGCAGTACTTC.

The V call is TRBV7-9, the J call TRBJ2-5; the D call may be TRBD1 or TRBD2 (6 bases each). The CDR3 extends over 16 amino acids. Germline assignment: CDR1 SEHNR and CDR2 FQNEAQ (reference sequence). V was clipped by 4 bases and J by 8 bases, with 23 bases between them. The CDR3 nucleotides are TGTGCCAGCAGCTGGGGGGCTAGAATAACCAAGAAAACCCAGTACTTC. Protein product: CASSWGARITKKTQYF.

At least ten counts were recorded for this clonotype. This rearrangement joins TRBV11-2 to TRBJ2-3; TRBD2 matches 7 bases. The CDR3 consists of 17 residues. CDR1 is SGHAT, CDR2 FQNNGV, per germline. V lost 5 bases and J lost 0; bases outside the gene matches: 11. The CDR3 DNA reads as TGTGCCAGCAGCCAAGCGGGACGCCCGACGAGCACAGATACGCAGTATTTT. It codes for CASSQAGRPTSTDTQYF.

This clonotype was seen repeatedly, ten times or more. The CDR3 loop is CADPGLAGGPDTQYF. CDR3 bases: TGTGCCGACCCTGGACTAGCGGGGGGGCCAGATACGCAGTATTTT. This rearrangement joins TRBV9 to TRBJ2-3; 15 nucleotides line up with TRBD2. The V gene end was trimmed by 10 bases and the J gene end by 4 bases; junction bases not matched to a gene: 7. The CDR3 is 15 residues long. CDR1 SGDLS and CDR2 YYNGEE come from the germline V gene. The variable domain in full, completed from reference TRBV9 and TRBJ2-3, reads DSGVTQTPKHLITATGQRVTLRCSPRSGDLSVYWYQQSLDQGLQFLIQYYNGEERAKGNILERFSAQQFPDLHSELNLSSLELGDSALYFCADPGLAGGPDTQYFGPGTRLTVL.

By its share, this clonotype is medium-sized. The chain recombines TRBV4-3 with TRBJ1-1, with TRBD1 identical over 8 bases. CDR3 length: 15 residues. The V segment lost 3 bases and the J segment 5 bases; nucleotides outside the gene matches: 8. Germline V gene lookup returns CDR1 LGHNA and CDR2 YSLEER. The CDR3 nucleotides read TGCGCCAGCAGCCAGGTAGACAGGGGATCTACTGAAGCTTTCTTT. It codes for CASSQVDRGSTEAFF.